The 2 T cell receptor beta chains below were found in one sample sequenced in a study of cytomegalovirus exposure and HLA in healthy donors. This PCR relied on a set of 60 Vbeta primers and 13 Jbeta primers. The repertoire was sequenced with immunoSEQ multiplex PCR; TCRdb's copy has only in-frame clones and lacks some. The sample's table shows 25,000 to 30,000 clones. Sequenced input: PBMCs. Source of these receptors: a man younger than 40 in good health and CMV-seronegative.

CDR3 residues: CASSSPGQGTTYEQYF. Here the CDR3 DNA reads TGTGCCAGCAGCTCCCCGGGACAGGGAACCACGTACGAGCAGTACTTC. The V gene is TRBV7-9, the J gene TRBJ2-7; 9 bases map to TRBD1. CDR3 size: 16 residues. J gave up 4 bases and V 4 bases, and 11 bases lay outside the gene matches. Germline loops: CDR1 SEHNR, CDR2 FQNEAQ (reference sequence). Combining the CDR3 with reference TRBV7-9 and TRBJ2-7 gives the whole variable domain DTGVSQNPRHKITKRGQNVTFRCDPISEHNRLYWYRQTLGQGPEFLTYFQNEAQLEKSRLLSDRFSAERPKGSFSTLEIQRTEQGDSAMYLCASSSPGQGTTYEQYFGPGTRLTVT.

This chain links TRBV7-4 with TRBJ1-1, with D perhaps matching TRBD1 (5 bases). The V end was cut by 5 bases, the J end by 1 base, with 14 bases between. Germline CDR1 is SGHVT and CDR2 is SQSDAQ. The CDR3 spans 15 residues. CDR3 DNA sequence: TGTGCCAGCAGCGCCGTGGGGGGGAAGAACACTGAAGCTTTCTTT. Encoded protein: CASSAVGGKNTEAFF.